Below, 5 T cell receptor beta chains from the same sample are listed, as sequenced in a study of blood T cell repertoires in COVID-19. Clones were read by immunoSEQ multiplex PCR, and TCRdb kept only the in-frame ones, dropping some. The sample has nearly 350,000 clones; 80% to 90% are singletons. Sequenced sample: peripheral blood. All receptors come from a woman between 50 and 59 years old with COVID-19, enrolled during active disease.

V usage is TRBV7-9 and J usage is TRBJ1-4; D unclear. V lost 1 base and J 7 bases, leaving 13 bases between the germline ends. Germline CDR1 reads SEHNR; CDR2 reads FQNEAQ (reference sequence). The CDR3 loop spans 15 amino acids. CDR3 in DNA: TGTGCCAGCAGCTTAGTAGCGGGAGGGAGTGAAAAACTGTTTTTT. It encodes CASSLVAGGSEKLFF.

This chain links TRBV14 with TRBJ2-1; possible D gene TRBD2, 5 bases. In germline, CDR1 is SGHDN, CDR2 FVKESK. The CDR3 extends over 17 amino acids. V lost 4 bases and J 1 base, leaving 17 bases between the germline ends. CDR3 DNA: TGTGCCAGCAGCCCACGCGTGGTAGCGCTTTCCTACAATGAGCAGTTCTTC. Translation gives CASSPRVVALSYNEQFF. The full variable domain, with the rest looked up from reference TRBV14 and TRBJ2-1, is EAGVTQFPSHSVIEKGQTVTLRCDPISGHDNLYWYRRVMGKEIKFLLHFVKESKQDESGMPNNRFLAERTGGTYSTLKVQPAELEDSGVYFCASSPRVVALSYNEQFFGPGTRLTVL.

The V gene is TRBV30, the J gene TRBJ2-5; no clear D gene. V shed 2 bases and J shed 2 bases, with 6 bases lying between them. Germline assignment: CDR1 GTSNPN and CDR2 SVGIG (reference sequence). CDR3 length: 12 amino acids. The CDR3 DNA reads TGTGCCTGGAGTCCCAGTCAAGAGACCCAGTACTTC. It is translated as CAWSPSQETQYF.

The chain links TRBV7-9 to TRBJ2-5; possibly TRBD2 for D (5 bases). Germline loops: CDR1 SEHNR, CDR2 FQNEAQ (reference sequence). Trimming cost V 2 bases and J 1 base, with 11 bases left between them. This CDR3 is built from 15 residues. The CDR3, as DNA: TGTGCCAGCAGCTTAAAGCGGTCGGTCCAAGAGACCCAGTACTTC. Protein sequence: CASSLKRSVQETQYF.

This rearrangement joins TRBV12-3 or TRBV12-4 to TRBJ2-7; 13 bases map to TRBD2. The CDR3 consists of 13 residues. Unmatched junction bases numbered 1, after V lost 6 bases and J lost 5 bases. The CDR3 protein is CASRLAGGHEQYF. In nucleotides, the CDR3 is TGTGCCAGCAGACTAGCGGGAGGGCACGAGCAGTACTTC.